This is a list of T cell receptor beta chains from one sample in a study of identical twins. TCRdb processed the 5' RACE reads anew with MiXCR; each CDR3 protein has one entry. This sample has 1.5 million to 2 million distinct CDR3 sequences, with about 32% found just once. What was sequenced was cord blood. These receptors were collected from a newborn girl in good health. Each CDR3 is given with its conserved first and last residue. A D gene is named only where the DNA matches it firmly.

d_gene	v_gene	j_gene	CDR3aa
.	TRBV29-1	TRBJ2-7	CSVEEWRDEQYF
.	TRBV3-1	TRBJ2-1	CASSQGPYVFF
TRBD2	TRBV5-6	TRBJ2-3	CASSPPWTSVSTDTQYF
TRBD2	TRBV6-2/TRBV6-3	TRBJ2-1	CASSRPSGGSYNEQFF
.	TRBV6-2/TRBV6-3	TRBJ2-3	CASIPMGSGTDTQYF
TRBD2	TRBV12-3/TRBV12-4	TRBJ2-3	CASSSGLAGGRDTQYF
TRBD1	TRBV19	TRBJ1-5	CASSINRGRGNQPQHF
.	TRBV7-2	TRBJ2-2	CASSFRTARTGELFF
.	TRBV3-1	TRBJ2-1	CASSHGHRPTQFF
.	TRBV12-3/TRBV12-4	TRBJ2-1	CASRVGGSYYNEQFF
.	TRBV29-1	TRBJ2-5	CSVGGTAKETQYF
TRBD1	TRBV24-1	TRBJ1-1	CATSDLQGGAFF
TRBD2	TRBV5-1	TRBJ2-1	CASSLVGTTGYNEQFF
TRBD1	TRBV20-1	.	CSASSRDRAYNEQYF
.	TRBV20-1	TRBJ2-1	CSANSAISYNEQFF
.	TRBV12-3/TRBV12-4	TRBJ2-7	CASKLRESSYEQYF
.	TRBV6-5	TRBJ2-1	CASSSHRGGSNEQFF
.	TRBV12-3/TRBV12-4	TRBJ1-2	CASSLGNRDYGYTF
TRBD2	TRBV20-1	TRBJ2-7	CSANPSGSYEQYF
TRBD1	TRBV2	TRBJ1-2	CASRLIRQGEGYTF
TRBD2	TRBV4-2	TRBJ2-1	CASSHITGTSGIYEQFF
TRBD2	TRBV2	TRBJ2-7	CASSEVLAGYNEQYF
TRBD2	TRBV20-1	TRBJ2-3	CGVRLATSTDTQYF
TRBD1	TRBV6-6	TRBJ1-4	CASSPLGGTGAEKLFF
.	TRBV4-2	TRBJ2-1	CASSQEGGLTYNEQFF
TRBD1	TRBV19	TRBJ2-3	CASTPQGSSTDTQYF
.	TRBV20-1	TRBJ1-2	CSARDGNRVGNYGYTF
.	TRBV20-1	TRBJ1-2	CSAARSLNYGYTF
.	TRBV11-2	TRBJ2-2	CASSRIAIPNTGELFF
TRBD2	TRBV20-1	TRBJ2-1	CSATTATSGTSEQFF
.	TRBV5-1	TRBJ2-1	CASSLASPYNEQFF
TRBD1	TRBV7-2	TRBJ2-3	CASSVTGEDAQYF
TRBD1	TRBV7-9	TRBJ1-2	CASSVPGGDYSIYGYTF
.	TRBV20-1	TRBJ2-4	CSARGRHIQYF
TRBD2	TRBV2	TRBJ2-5	CASSEALAEETQYF
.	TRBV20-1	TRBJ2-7	CSARDGARSYEQYF
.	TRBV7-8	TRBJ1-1	CASSSRDVDTEAFF
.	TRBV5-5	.	CASSLHGLDLASYNEQYF
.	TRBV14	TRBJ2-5	CASSQGVPRGQYF
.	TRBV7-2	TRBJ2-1	CASSLVLGDEQFF